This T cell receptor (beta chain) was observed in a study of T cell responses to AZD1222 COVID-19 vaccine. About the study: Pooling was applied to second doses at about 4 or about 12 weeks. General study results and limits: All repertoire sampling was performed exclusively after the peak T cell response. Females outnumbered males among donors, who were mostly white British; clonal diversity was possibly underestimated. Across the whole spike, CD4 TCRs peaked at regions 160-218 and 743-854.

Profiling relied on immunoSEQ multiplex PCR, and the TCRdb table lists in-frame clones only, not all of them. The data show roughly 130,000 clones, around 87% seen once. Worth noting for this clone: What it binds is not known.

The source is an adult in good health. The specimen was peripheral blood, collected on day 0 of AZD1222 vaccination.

In DNA form, the CDR3 reads TGTGCCAGTAGTTCCGTTTACAACACCGGGGAGCTGTTTTTT. It translates to CASSSVYNTGELFF. The chain carries TRBV19 and TRBJ2-2; D call uncertain. The V end was cut by 5 bases, the J end by 2 bases, with 9 bases between. CDR3 length: 14 residues. Germline lookup yields CDR1 LNHDA and CDR2 SQIVND (reference sequence).